This TCR beta chain was recorded in a study of cytomegalovirus exposure and HLA in healthy donors. Across the study: Early on, a data release was issued that held 80 million or so unique TCRs from HLA-typed donors.

A multiplex PCR was run with 60 Vbeta primers and 13 Jbeta primers. Produced via immunoSEQ multiplex PCR; TCRdb's table is partial and in-frame only. The table records roughly 150,000 clones, about two thirds of them present only once. Study-wide results and limits: According to the study, around 160 TCR beta chains were cytomegalovirus-associated. The productive fraction for most TCR beta V segments was about 87% or about 30% in an earlier analysis.

Notes on this clone: What it binds is unknown.

This TCR derives from a young woman in good health and CMV-seronegative. The specimen was PBMCs.

CDR3 nucleotides: TGTGCCAGCAGCCGGGACAGCTTAGGGGAGCAGTTCTTC. Protein sequence: CASSRDSLGEQFF. V is TRBV14 and J is TRBJ2-1; TRBD1 agrees at 7 bases. The V gene's germline CDR1 is SGHDN and CDR2 FVKESK. CDR3 length equals 13 residues. With 4 bases clipped from V and 10 bases from J, the junction kept 7 bases outside the gene matches.